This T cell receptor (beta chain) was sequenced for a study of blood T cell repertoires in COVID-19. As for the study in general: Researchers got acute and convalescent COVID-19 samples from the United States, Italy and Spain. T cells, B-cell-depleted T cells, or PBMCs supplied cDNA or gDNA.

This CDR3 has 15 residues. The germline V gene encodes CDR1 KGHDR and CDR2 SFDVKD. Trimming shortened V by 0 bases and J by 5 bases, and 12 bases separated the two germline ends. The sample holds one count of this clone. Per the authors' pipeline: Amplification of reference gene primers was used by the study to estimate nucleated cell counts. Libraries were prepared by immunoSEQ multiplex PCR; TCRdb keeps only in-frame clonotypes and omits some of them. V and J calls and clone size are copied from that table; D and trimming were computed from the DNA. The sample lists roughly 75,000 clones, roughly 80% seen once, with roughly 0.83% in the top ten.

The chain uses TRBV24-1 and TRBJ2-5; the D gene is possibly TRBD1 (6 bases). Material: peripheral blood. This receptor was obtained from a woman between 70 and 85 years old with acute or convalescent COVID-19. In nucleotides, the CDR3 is TGTGCCACCAGTGATTTGGTGGGGGCGCGGGAGACCCAGTACTTC. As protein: CATSDLVGARETQYF.